The 16 T cell receptor beta chains in this list originate from one sample, sequenced in a study of blood T cell repertoires in COVID-19. Profiling relied on immunoSEQ multiplex PCR, and the TCRdb table lists in-frame clones only, not all of them. The sample records around 150,000 clones, around 90% being singletons. The specimen sequenced was peripheral blood. All receptors derive from a human donor with COVID-19, enrolled during active disease. The donor label of this sample is uncertain.

This clone appeared a single time. This rearrangement joins TRBV9 to TRBJ1-2; weak D call: TRBD1 (5 bases). Germline V lookup: CDR1 SGDLS, CDR2 YYNGEE. V lost 0 bases to trimming and J lost 7 bases, with 7 bases between them. This CDR3 region has 12 residues. The CDR3 is CASSVAQGGYTF. The CDR3 region has the DNA TGTGCCAGCAGCGTAGCTCAGGGTGGCTACACCTTC.

In this sample, this clone turned up once. The chain combines TRBV19 with TRBJ2-2, with 9 bases lining up with TRBD1. With 0 bases clipped from V and 6 bases from J, the junction kept 5 bases outside the gene matches. Germline V gives CDR1 LNHDA, CDR2 SQIVND (reference sequence). The length of the CDR3 is 16 residues. The CDR3 DNA reads as TGTGCCAGTAGTATAGATCTCGACAGGGGGGCCGGGGAGCTGTTTTTT. Protein: CASSIDLDRGAGELFF.

DNA for the CDR3: TGTGCCAGCAGTCCCTACAGGGGGGAGACCCAGTACTTC. Translated, it gives CASSPYRGETQYF. This sequence joins TRBV6-6 and TRBJ2-5, with 8 bases identical to TRBD1. Germline V gene lookup returns CDR1 MNHNY and CDR2 SVGAGI (reference sequence). With V trimmed by 5 bases and J by 5 bases, 4 bases remained unmatched. The CDR3 consists of 13 residues.

V gene TRBV3-1 (or the pseudogene TRBV3-2) combines with J gene TRBJ2-5, with 11 bases identical to TRBD2. The CDR3 has 16 amino acids. J gave up 0 bases and V 1 base, and 1 base lay outside the gene matches. The germline V gene encodes CDR1 LGHDT and CDR2 YNNKEL (reference sequence). CDR3 coding DNA: TGTGCCAGCAGCCAAGGACTAGCGGGAAACCAAGAGACCCAGTACTTC. Translated: CASSQGLAGNQETQYF.

The chain employs TRBV30 and TRBJ1-2; a possible D gene is TRBD1 (6 bases). The CDR3 loop spans 13 amino acids. V dropped 1 base and J dropped 3 bases, with 9 bases sitting between them. Germline V gene lookup returns CDR1 GTSNPN and CDR2 SVGIG (reference sequence). CDR3 protein: CAWSDRVHYGYTF. In DNA form, the CDR3 reads TGTGCCTGGAGTGACAGGGTTCACTATGGCTACACCTTC.

The J gene is TRBJ1-2, the V gene TRBV6-2 or TRBV6-3, with 7 bases fitting TRBD1. Germline V gene data show CDR1 as MNHEY and CDR2 as SVGEGT. The CDR3 has 13 amino acids. After removal of 5 bases from V and 4 bases from J, the junction contained 4 bases not matched to a gene. The CDR3 DNA is TGTGCCAGCAGTCCGACAGGGTTCTATGGCTACACCTTC. Protein: CASSPTGFYGYTF.

The chain couples TRBV11-2 to TRBJ2-7; 10 nucleotides line up with TRBD2. Trimming cost V 0 bases and J 4 bases; bases outside gene matches: 6. Germline V gives CDR1 SGHAT, CDR2 FQNNGV. The CDR3 extends over 16 amino acids. CDR3 bases: TGTGCCAGCAGCTTAGATCTGGTAGCGGGAGGATACGAGCAGTACTTC. It translates to CASSLDLVAGGYEQYF.

Points on this clone: It is unclear where the CDR3 begins or ends on the DNA, so no DNA is shown, and the CDR3 is as TCRdb lists it. The rearrangement links TRBV12-3 or TRBV12-4 to TRBJ2-7; the table names TRBD2, a call not compared with the DNA. The CDR3 is 13 amino acids long, termini counted. CDR3 region: CASSWGGGAEVLF.

The chain couples TRBV18 to TRBJ2-1; D not resolved. The CDR3 sequence is 13 residues long. Germline loops: CDR1 KGHSH, CDR2 LQKENI. V was trimmed by 5 bases and J by 0 bases, leaving 5 bases between them. CDR3 nucleotide sequence: TGTGCCAGCTCATTCAGCTCCTACAATGAGCAGTTCTTC. This translates into CASSFSSYNEQFF.

This clone was recorded only once. The chain uses TRBV30 and TRBJ2-2; 8 nucleotides align to TRBD1. V lost 2 bases and J lost 1; bases outside the gene matches: 3. Germline V lookup: CDR1 GTSNPN, CDR2 SVGIG (reference sequence). The CDR3 has 15 residues. CDR3 DNA: TGTGCCTGGAGTAGGGACAGGATGAACACCGGGGAGCTGTTTTTT. It yields the protein CAWSRDRMNTGELFF.

This rearrangement joins TRBV7-9 to TRBJ1-1; D ambiguous. The germline V and J ends were trimmed by 2 bases and 7 bases, with 20 bases remaining between them. The V gene's germline CDR1 is SEHNR and CDR2 FQNEAQ (reference sequence). This CDR3 region has 16 residues. The CDR3 loop is CASSLKTGGWYGEAFF. CDR3 sequence (DNA): TGTGCCAGCAGCTTAAAGACGGGTGGCTGGTATGGTGAAGCTTTCTTT.

The V gene is TRBV7-9, the J gene TRBJ1-3; the D gene is possibly TRBD1 (5 bases). This CDR3 is built from 14 residues. Trimming cost V 4 bases and J 6 bases, with 13 bases left between them. CDR1 and CDR2 from the germline V gene are SEHNR and FQNEAQ (reference sequence). The CDR3 is CASSSQGRENTIYF. The CDR3 nucleotides are TGTGCCAGCAGCTCGCAGGGAAGGGAAAACACCATATATTTT.

The J gene is TRBJ1-2, the V gene TRBV9; the D gene is possibly TRBD1 (5 bases). The CDR3 runs 12 residues. V lost 1 base, J lost 8 bases, and 9 bases lay in between. CDR1 and CDR2 (germline): SGDLS, YYNGEE. As DNA, the CDR3 is TGTGCCAGCAGCGTATGGGGGGAAGGCTACACCTTC. Protein product: CASSVWGEGYTF. Drawing the rest from reference TRBV9 and TRBJ1-2, the complete variable domain is DSGVTQTPKHLITATGQRVTLRCSPRSGDLSVYWYQQSLDQGLQFLIQYYNGEERAKGNILERFSAQQFPDLHSELNLSSLELGDSALYFCASSVWGEGYTFGSGTRLTVV.

CDR3 nucleotide sequence: TGCGCCAGCAGCTTTCCCTCCGGGACAGGGAACACCGGGGAGCTGTTTTTT. The encoded protein is CASSFPSGTGNTGELFF. The chain employs TRBV5-1 and TRBJ2-2; TRBD1 aligns across 8 bases. The V gene's germline CDR1 is SGHRS and CDR2 YFSETQ. Losses at the gene ends were 2 bases for V and 1 base for J; bases not matched to a gene: 7. The CDR3 is made up of 17 amino acids.

The genes are TRBV5-1 and TRBJ1-1; TRBD1 aligns across 7 bases. V dropped 4 bases and J dropped 0; count of bases not matched to a gene: 6. The germline gives CDR1 SGHRS, CDR2 YFSETQ. The CDR3 is made up of 15 amino acids. CDR3 protein: CASSEGQVMNTEAFF. The DNA of the CDR3 is TGCGCCAGCAGCGAAGGACAGGTAATGAACACTGAAGCTTTCTTT.

The chain carries TRBV25-1 and TRBJ2-1, with a weak D call TRBD2 (6 bases). Germline values: CDR1 MGHDK, CDR2 SYGVNS. The V end lost 4 bases, the J end lost 9 bases, and 13 bases lay between the germline ends. This CDR3 has 13 residues. The CDR3 here is CASSGGGEGEQFF. The CDR3 DNA reads TGTGCCAGCAGTGGAGGAGGGGAAGGTGAGCAGTTCTTC.